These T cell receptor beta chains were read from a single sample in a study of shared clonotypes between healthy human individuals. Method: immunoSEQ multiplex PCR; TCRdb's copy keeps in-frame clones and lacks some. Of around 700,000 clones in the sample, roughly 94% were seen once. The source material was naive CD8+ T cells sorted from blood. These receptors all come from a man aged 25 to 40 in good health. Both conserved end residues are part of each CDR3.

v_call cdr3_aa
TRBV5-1 CASSFGQGVDEQYF
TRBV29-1 CSVVFSNPVLNTEAFF
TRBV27 CASSLSSSGVTDTQYF
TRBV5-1 CASSLRNTGGFLEDTQYF
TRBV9 CASSVSGSGGGTDTQYF
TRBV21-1 CASSSMGKDSYEQYF
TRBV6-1 CASSVHAGGSVTGELFF
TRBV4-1 CASSRGKNTEAFF
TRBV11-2 CASSLGGVSAGGYTF
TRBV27 CASSLTILAGAASDTQYF
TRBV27 CASSLSPGQGSYEQYF
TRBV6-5 CASRTQGHTEAFF
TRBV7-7 CASSLREYQETQYF
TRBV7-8 CASSFGTRRSSYNEQFF
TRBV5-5 CASSSGYSLYEQYF
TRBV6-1 CASSEDGPPSNQPQHF
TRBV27 CASSPTSLEYNEQFF
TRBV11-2 CASSFGSPRYNEQFF
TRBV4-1 CASSPRDRSSYEQYF
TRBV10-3 CAISPGQGGQPQHF
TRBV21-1 CASSKGRTSSYWNNEQFF
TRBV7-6 CASRKGVGLAWTGELFF
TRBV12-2 CASRFLTGGIQYF
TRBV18 CASSPRYLGQGYTDTQYF
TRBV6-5 CASSLTSGTYNEQFF
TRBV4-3 CASSQDRDTHNSPLHF
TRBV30 CAWSPGTGELFF
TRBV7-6 CASRRDPGQGTEAFF
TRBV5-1 CASSLYRRNEQFF
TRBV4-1 CASSPQGTTDTQYF
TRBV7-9 CASNGDDYEQYF
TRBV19 CASSIVSGESYEQYF
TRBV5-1 CASNLDKFANTGELFF
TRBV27 CASSVTGSGSNEQFF
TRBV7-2 CASSPGPNEQFF